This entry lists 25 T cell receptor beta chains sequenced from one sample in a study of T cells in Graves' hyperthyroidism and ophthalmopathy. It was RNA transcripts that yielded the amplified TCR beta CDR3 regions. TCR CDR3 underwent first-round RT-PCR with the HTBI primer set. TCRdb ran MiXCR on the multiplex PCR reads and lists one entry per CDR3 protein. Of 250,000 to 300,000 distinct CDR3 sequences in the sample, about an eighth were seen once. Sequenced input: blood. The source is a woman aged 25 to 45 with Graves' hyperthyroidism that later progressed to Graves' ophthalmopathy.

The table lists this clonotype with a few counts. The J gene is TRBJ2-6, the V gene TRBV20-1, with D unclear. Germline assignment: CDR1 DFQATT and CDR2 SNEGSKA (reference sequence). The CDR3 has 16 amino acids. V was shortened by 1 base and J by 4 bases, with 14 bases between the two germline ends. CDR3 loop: CSARGAPGLGANVLTF. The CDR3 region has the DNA TGCAGTGCTAGAGGAGCCCCGGGCCTAGGGGCCAACGTCCTGACTTTC.

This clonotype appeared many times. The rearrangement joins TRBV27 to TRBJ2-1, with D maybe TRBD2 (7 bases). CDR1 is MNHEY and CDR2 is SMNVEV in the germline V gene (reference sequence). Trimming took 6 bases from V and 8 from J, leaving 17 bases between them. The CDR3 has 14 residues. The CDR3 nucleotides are TGTGCCAGCAGAATGGCCCACGGGGGGCATGAGCAGTTCTTC. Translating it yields CASRMAHGGHEQFF.

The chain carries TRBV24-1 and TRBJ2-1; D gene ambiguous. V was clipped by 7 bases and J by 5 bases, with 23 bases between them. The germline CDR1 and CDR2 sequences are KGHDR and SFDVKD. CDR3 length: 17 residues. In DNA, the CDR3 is TGTGCCACCAGGGGCTCTAGGGTGTTACAAAGAGACAATGAGCAGTTCTTC. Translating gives CATRGSRVLQRDNEQFF.

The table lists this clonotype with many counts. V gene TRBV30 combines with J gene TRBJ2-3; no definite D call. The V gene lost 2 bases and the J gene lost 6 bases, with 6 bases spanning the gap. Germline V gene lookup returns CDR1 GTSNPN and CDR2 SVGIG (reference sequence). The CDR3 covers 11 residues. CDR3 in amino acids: CAWSFRDTQYF. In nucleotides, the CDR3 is TGTGCCTGGAGTTTCCGGGATACGCAGTATTTT.

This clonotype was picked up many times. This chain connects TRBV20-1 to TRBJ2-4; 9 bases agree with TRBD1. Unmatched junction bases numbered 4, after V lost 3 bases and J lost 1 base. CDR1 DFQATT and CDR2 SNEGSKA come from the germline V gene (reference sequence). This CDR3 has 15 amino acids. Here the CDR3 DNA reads TGCAGTGCTAGGGGACAGGGACTGGCCAAAAACATTCAGTACTTC. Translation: CSARGQGLAKNIQYF.

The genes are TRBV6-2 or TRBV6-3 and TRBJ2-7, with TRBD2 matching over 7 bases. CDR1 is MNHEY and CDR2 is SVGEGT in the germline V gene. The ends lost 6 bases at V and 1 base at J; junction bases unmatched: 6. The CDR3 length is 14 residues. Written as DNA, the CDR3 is TGTGCCAGCAGGGCAACGGGAGGATCCTACGAGCAGTACTTC. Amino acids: CASRATGGSYEQYF.

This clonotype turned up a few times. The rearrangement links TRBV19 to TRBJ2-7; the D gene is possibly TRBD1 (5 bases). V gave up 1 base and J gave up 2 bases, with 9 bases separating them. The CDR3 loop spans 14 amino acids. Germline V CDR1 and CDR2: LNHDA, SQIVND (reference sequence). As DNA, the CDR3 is TGTGCCAGTAGTATAGCCGCAGGGCCCTACGAGCAGTACTTC. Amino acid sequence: CASSIAAGPYEQYF.

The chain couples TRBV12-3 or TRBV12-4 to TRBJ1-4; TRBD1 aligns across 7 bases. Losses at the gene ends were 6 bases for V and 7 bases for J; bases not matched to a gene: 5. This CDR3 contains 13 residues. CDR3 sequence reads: CASRDDRAEKLFF. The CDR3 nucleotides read TGTGCCAGCAGAGACGACAGGGCTGAAAAACTGTTTTTT.

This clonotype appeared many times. In nucleotides, the CDR3 is TGTGCCAGCAGACCGGGACATCGGACGACTAATGAAAAACTGTTTTTT. This encodes CASRPGHRTTNEKLFF. The genes are TRBV6-2 or TRBV6-3 and TRBJ1-4; tentative D call: TRBD1 (6 bases). The CDR3 consists of 16 residues. The V end was cut by 6 bases, the J end by 2 bases, with 16 bases between. Germline V gene data show CDR1 as MNHEY and CDR2 as SVGEGT.

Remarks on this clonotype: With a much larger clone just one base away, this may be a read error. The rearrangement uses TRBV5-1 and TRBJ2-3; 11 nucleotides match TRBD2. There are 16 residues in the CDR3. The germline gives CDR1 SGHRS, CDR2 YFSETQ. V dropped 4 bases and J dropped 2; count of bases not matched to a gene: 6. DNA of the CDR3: TGCGCCAGCAGCGGGGGGACTAGCGGTAACACAGATACGCAGTATTTT. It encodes CASSGGTSGNTDTQYF.

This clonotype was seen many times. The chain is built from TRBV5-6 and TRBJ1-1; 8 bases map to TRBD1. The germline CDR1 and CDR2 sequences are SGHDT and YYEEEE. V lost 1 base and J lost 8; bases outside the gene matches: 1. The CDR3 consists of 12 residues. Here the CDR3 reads CASSLTGGEAFF. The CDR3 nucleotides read TGTGCCAGCAGCTTGACAGGGGGGGAAGCTTTCTTT.

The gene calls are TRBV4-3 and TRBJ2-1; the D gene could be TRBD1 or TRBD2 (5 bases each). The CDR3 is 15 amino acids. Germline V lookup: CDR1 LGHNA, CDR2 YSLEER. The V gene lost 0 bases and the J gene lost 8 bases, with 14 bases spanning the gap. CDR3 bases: TGCGCCAGCAGCCAAGACAGCGAGGGGTGGGATGAGCAGTTCTTC. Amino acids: CASSQDSEGWDEQFF.

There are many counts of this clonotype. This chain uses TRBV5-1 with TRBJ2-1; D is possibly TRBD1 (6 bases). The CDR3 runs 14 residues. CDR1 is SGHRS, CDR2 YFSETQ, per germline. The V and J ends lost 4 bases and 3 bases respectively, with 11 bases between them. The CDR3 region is CASSPGQIYNEQFF. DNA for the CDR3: TGCGCCAGCAGCCCCGGACAGATCTACAATGAGCAGTTCTTC.

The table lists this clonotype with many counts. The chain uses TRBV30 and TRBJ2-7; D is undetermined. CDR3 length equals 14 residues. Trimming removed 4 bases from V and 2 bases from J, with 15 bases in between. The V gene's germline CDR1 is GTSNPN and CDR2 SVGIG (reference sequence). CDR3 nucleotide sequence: TGTGCCTGGACCAAGAAACACGGTACCTACGAGCAGTACTTC. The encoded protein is CAWTKKHGTYEQYF.

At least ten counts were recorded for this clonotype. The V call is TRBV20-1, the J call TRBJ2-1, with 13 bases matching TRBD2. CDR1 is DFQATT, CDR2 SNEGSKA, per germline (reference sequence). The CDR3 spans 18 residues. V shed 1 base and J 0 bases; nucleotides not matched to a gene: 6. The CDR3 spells CSARVLAGGLTSYNEQFF. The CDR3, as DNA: TGCAGTGCTAGAGTACTAGCGGGAGGGCTAACCTCCTACAATGAGCAGTTCTTC.

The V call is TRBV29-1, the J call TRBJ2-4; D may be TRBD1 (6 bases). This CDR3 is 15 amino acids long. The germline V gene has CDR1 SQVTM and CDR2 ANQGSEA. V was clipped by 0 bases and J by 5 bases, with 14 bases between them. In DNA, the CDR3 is TGCAGCGTTGAAGAACTTGGGGGCGTCCAAAACATTCAGTACTTC. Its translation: CSVEELGGVQNIQYF.

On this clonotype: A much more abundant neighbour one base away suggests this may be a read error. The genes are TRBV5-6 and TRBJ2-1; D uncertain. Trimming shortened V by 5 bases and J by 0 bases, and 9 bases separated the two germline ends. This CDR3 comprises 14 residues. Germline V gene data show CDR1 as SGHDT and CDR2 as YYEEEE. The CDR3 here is CASSALSSYNEQFF. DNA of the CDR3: TGTGCCAGCAGTGCGCTGAGCTCCTACAATGAGCAGTTCTTC.

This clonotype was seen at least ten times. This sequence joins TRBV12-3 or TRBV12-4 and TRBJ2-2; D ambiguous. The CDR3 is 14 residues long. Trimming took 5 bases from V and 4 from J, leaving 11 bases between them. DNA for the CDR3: TGTGCCAGCAGTGAGCAAAGAAGCACCGGGGAGCTGTTTTTT. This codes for CASSEQRSTGELFF.

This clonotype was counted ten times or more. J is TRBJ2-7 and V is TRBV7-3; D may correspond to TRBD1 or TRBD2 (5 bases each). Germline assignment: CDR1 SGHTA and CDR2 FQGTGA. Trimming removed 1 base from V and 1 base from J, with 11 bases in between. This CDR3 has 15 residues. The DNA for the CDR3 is TGTGCCAGCAGCTTAAAAGGGGACGGTTCCTACGAGCAGTACTTC. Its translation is CASSLKGDGSYEQYF.

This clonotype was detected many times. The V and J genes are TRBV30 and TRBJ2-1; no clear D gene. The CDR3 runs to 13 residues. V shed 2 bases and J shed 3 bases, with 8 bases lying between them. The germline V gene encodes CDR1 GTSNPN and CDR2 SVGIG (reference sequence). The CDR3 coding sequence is TGTGCCTGGAGTTTACAGAGCTACAATGAGCAGTTCTTC. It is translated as CAWSLQSYNEQFF.

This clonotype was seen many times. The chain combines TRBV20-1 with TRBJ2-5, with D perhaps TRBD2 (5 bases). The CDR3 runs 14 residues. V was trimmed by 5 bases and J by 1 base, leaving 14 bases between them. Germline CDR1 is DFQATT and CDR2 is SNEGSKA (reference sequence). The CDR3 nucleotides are TGCAGTGCTCTCCGGTTAAGCGGCCAAGAGACCCAGTACTTC. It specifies CSALRLSGQETQYF.

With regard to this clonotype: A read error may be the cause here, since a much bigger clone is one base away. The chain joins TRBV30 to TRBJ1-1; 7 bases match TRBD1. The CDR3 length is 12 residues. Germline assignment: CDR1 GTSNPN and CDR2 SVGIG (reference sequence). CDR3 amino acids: CAWSGGGTEALF. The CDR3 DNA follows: TGTGCCTGGAGTGGAGGGGGCACTGAAGCTCTCTTT. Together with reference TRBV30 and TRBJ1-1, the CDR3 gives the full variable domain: SQTIHQWPATLVQPVGSPLSLECTVEGTSNPNLYWYRQAAGRGLQLLFYSVGIGQISSEVPQNLSASRPQDRQFILSSKKLLLSDSGFYLCAWSGGGTEALFGQGTRLTVV.

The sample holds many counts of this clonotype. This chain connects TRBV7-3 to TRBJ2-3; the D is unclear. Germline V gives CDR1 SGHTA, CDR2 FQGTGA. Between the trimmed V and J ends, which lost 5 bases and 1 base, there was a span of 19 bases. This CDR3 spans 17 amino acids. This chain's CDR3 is CASSPPPGGTGTDTQYF. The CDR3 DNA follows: TGTGCCAGCAGCCCCCCCCCCGGCGGAACCGGCACAGATACGCAGTATTTT.

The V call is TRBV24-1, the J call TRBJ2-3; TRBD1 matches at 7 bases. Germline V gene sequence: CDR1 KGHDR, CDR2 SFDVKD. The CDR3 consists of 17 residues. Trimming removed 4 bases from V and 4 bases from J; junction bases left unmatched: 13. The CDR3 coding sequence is TGTGCCACCAGTGACTTCCACGGGACAGCGACGCCAGATACGCAGTATTTT. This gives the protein CATSDFHGTATPDTQYF.

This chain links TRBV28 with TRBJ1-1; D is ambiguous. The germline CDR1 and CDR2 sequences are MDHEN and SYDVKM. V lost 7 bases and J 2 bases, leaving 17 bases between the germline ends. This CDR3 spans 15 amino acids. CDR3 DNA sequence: TGTGCCAGCACTCCGGTGGGAGGGTTCAACACTGAAGCTTTCTTT. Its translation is CASTPVGGFNTEAFF.